This T cell receptor beta chain was sequenced during a study of neurological immune-mediated disorders. Across the whole study: The study included approximately 34 multiple sclerosis patients, approximately 31 relapsing-remitting and 3 secondary progressive.

Sequencing runs each yielded over 200 million TCR-beta sequences from 15-18 subjects. TCRdb re-analysed the 5' RACE reads in MiXCR, keeping a single row per CDR3 protein. This sample has fewer than 60,000 distinct CDR3 sequences, with around 3.5% found just once. The study built unsorted libraries from 2 million PBMCs kept at -80 C. Whole-study results and caveats: No CDR3 amino acid sequences recurred among expanded clones across subjects, suggesting private repertoires in all groups.

The V and J ends lost 3 bases and 4 bases respectively, with 12 bases between them. The V gene's germline CDR1 is KGHSH and CDR2 LQKENI. This CDR3 is built from 14 residues. This clonotype was seen at least ten times. Its antigen is unknown. The sequencing input was PBMCs. This clonotype originated in a man in his 60s with multiple sclerosis. The V and J genes are TRBV18 and TRBJ1-2, with D perhaps TRBD1 (5 bases). The CDR3 nucleotides read TGTGCCAGCTCACCCGGGACTTCCCCCTATGGCTACACCTTC. Its translation is CASSPGTSPYGYTF.